This T cell receptor beta chain was obtained from a study of Ad26.COV2.S vaccination and SARS-CoV-2 variants (dated by TCRdb to 2020 to 2022). General notes on the study: Vaccine-arm donors came from COV1001, a multicentre, randomized, double-blind, placebo-controlled phase I-IIa trial of Ad26.COV2.S in healthy adults. Dosing of Ad26.COV2.S was intramuscular, at either 5x10^10 or 1x10^11 viral particles, delivered as one shot or as two shots spaced 56 days apart. TCRbeta repertoire sequencing was used to assess the specificity and breadth of SARS-CoV-2-reactive T cell receptors after Ad26.COV2.S vaccination. The TCR-sequenced set comprised around 32 samples: around 20 Ad26.COV2.S vaccine recipients, 5 placebo recipients and 8 SARS-CoV-2 convalescent individuals. Trial participants were randomized into five groups of five, in which low-dose or high-dose Ad26.COV2.S was given once or twice, or placebo was given on both occasions. Throughout the experiments and outcome assessment, investigators stayed blinded to trial group allocation. Findings and caveats that apply to the study as a whole: After vaccination, substantial breadth of spike-specific CD8+ and CD4+ T cell responses was reported. The study was not powered to compare responses between vaccine doses or regimens. Ad26.COV2.S recipients had higher spike-specific TCR breadth than placebo recipients (P = 0.0014). The authors noted that total T cell responses may have been underestimated by the TCR breadth and depth analyses. Comparable non-spike TCR breadth was observed between vaccine and placebo recipients, consistent with only spike being contained in the vaccine.

The germline V gene encodes CDR1 LNHDA and CDR2 SQIVND (reference sequence). Reading from cysteine to phenylalanine, the CDR3 counts 13 amino acids. Of all the DNA, just the CDR3 is kept, 39 bases in frame from base 1. V is pared back by 3 bases and J by 5 bases, with 10 bases lying between the germline termini. The immunoSEQ Assay was the method used to sequence TCRbeta CDR3 regions. After extraction, genomic DNA underwent amplification by bias-controlled multiplex PCR, followed by high-throughput sequencing. The authors processed their data as follows. To quantify the absolute abundance of each unique TCRbeta CDR3 region, sequences were collapsed and filtered. T cell fraction was estimated by normalizing TCRbeta template counts to usable DNA, which was measured by amplifying reference genes present in all nucleated cells. Repertoire TCRs were annotated as SARS-CoV-2-specific by exact matching of V gene, CDR3 amino acid sequence and J gene to a known reactive TCR set. The reference SARS-CoV-2 TCR set was obtained from MIRA and was filtered for enrichment in COVID-19-positive ImmuneCODE repertoires, whereby public or cross-reactive TCRs were removed. Using the MIRA antigens, annotated TCRs were further analysed by specific ORF or by position within an ORF. Depth was the summed frequency of annotated unique rearrangements, while breadth was defined as annotated unique rearrangements over total unique productive rearrangements. TCR breadth was compared between groups using two-sided Wilcoxon rank-sum tests. TCRdb limited this immuneACCESS table to in-frame rearrangements with V and J called. A share of clones is missing; checked studies link under half to unresolved V genes, and the rest is unexplained. V and J calls and clone size are given by that table; D and trimming were obtained from the DNA. For this sample there are about 350,000 clones; roughly 90% appear just once. The ten largest clonotypes hold about 10% of the sample.

A remark on this clone: Its antigen remains unidentified. No base quality information exists; no much larger clone differs at one position.

This sample's treatment or condition label indicates: some 20 received Ad26.COV2.S at low or high dose, single or two shots; about 5 received placebo; per-sample allocation not given. For vaccine and placebo recipients, repertoires were sequenced using samples collected on day 63 after the first injection. In Cohort 1b, 25 adults aged 18-55 years were enrolled at a single site in Boston, USA, between 29 July and 7 August 2020. Ad26.COV2.S consisted of a replication-incompetent adenovirus type 26 vector by which a prefusion-stabilized SARS-CoV-2 spike protein from the original Wuhan strain was expressed.

The sequence was obtained from a person between 18 and 65 years old who received the Ad26.COV2.S COVID-19 vaccine or a placebo. Specimen: peripheral blood, collected in a trial of Ad26.COV2.S vaccine versus placebo. Recombination linked TRBV19 to TRBJ2-5; perhaps TRBD1 is the D gene, with 6 bases matching. The DNA sequence is as follows: TGTGCCAGTAGTATTCAGGGGAAGGAGACCCAGTACTTC. It specifies CASSIQGKETQYF. Where the CDR3 stops, the reference TRBV19 and TRBJ2-5 genes take over; the full variable domain is DGGITQSPKYLFRKEGQNVTLSCEQNLNHDAMYWYRQDPGQGLRLIYYSQIVNDFQKGDIAEGYSVSREKKESFPLTVTSAQKNPTAFYLCASSIQGKETQYFGPGTRLLVL.